This T cell receptor beta chain was obtained from a study of Graves' ophthalmopathy and Graves' hyperthyroidism. RNA transcripts yielded amplified TCR beta CDR3 regions. HTBI primers served in a first-round RT-PCR, which a second-round multiplex PCR followed. Each CDR3 protein gets one entry after TCRdb re-called the multiplex PCR reads with MiXCR. The table has about 640,000 distinct CDR3 sequences, more than 40% seen once. With V trimmed by 8 bases and J by 5 bases, 7 bases remained unmatched. CDR1 and CDR2 (germline): LGHDT, YNNKEL (reference sequence). The CDR3 is 14 residues long. Study results and caveats: Sensitivity of about 70% and specificity of roughly 72% were achieved by the model that predicted ophthalmopathy progression.

Comments on this clonotype: Its antigen remains unidentified.

Ophthalmopathy donors were characterized by moderate-to-severe activity, CAS of at least 3, NOSPECS of at least 4, and duration under 3 months. Sequenced sample: peripheral blood. The V and J genes are TRBV3-1 and TRBJ1-4; 8 bases are a match to TRBD1. This clonotype was obtained from an adult man with Graves' ophthalmopathy. This CDR3 is CASSPTGVNEKLFF. CDR3 coding DNA: TGTGCCAGCTCCCCGACAGGGGTAAATGAAAAACTGTTTTTT.